Below, 18 T cell receptor beta chains from the same sample are listed, as sequenced in a study of T cell repertoires in cytomegalovirus infection. Via MiXCR, TCRdb re-called the reads, giving one row per CDR3 protein. The data show about 310,000 distinct CDR3 sequences, with 15% to 20% seen just once and 9.5% to 15% held by the top ten. The sequencing sample was made of PBMCs. All receptors derive from a human donor in good health (CMV status not recorded). Some clones in this sample may be carry-over from other donors' samples.

This clonotype turned up a few times. A read error may account for a junction end that differs from germline. The CDR3 loop is CASSLGGGSDEQYF. For the CDR3, the DNA is TGTGCCAGCAGCTTAGGTGGGGGCTCCGACGAGCAGTACTTC. The chain employs TRBV7-6 and TRBJ2-7, with D possibly matching TRBD1 (6 bases). The CDR3 length is 14 residues. Germline V lookup: CDR1 SGHVS, CDR2 FNYEAQ.

This clonotype was observed many times. The CDR3: CASSYSRKGIGTDTQYF. The CDR3 DNA sequence: TGTGCCAGCAGTTACTCGAGAAAGGGAATCGGCACAGATACGCAGTATTTT. The chain is built from TRBV6-6 and TRBJ2-3; D ambiguous. The CDR3 contains 17 residues. With 0 bases removed from V and 1 base from J, the gap between germline ends came to 14 bases. Germline CDR1 reads MNHNY; CDR2 reads SVGAGI (reference sequence).

This clonotype was seen a few times. This chain uses TRBV4-3 with TRBJ1-4, with D unclear. The ends were cut back, 0 bases at V and 7 bases at J, with 15 bases in the middle. CDR1 and CDR2 (germline): LGHNA, YSLEER. The CDR3 loop spans 16 amino acids. CDR3 sequence (DNA): TGCGCCAGCAGCCAAGATCGAGTCGTGGCGAGTGAAAAACTGTTTTTT. Translating gives CASSQDRVVASEKLFF.

The gene calls are TRBV10-3 and TRBJ2-1; D gene uncertain. Trimming pared 2 bases from V and 5 bases from J, leaving 4 bases between. CDR1 and CDR2 (germline): ENHRY, SYGVKD. The CDR3 contains 12 residues. CDR3: CAISEGDNEQFF. In DNA, the CDR3 is TGTGCCATCAGTGAGGGGGACAATGAGCAGTTCTTC.

Only a few counts were recorded for this clonotype. This chain joins TRBV7-2 and TRBJ2-7; 9 bases match TRBD1. The germline CDR1 and CDR2 sequences are SGHTA and FQGNSA. J gave up 6 bases and V 7 bases, and 10 bases lay outside the gene matches. The CDR3 extends over 14 amino acids. The CDR3 spells CASNQDRGGGEQYF. The DNA for the CDR3 is TGTGCCAGCAACCAGGACAGGGGAGGAGGCGAGCAGTACTTC.

This clonotype has only a few counts. The CDR3 region is CASSDGTVRDTQYF. CDR3 DNA: TGTGCCAGCAGTGATGGGACAGTTAGAGATACGCAGTATTTT. The chain recombines TRBV27 with TRBJ2-3, with 7 bases fitting TRBD1. Trimming removed 5 bases from V and 5 bases from J; junction bases left unmatched: 7. The CDR3 contains 14 residues. CDR1 MNHEY and CDR2 SMNVEV come from the germline V gene (reference sequence).

The rearrangement joins TRBV27 to TRBJ2-7; no clear D. Germline CDR1 MNHEY, CDR2 SMNVEV (reference sequence). The V gene lost 0 bases and the J gene lost 6 bases, with 9 bases spanning the gap. The CDR3 runs 13 residues. CDR3 in DNA: TGTGCCAGCAGTTTATCGTTCAGATCCGAGCAGTACTTC. The encoded protein is CASSLSFRSEQYF.

The chain combines TRBV29-1 with TRBJ1-6; D remains unclear. The germline CDR1 and CDR2 sequences are SQVTM and ANQGSEA. This CDR3 region has 13 residues. Between the trimmed V and J ends, which lost 6 bases and 0 bases, there was a span of 6 bases. The CDR3 protein is CSVQASYNSPLHF. In DNA, the CDR3 is TGCAGCGTGCAGGCCTCCTATAATTCACCCCTCCACTTT.

This clonotype was counted ten times or more. V is TRBV20-1 and J is TRBJ2-1; TRBD2 aligns across 13 bases. Germline trimming cut 3 bases from V and 4 bases from J; bases unmatched to any gene: 6. The V gene's germline CDR1 is DFQATT and CDR2 SNEGSKA (reference sequence). CDR3 length: 16 amino acids. The CDR3 DNA reads as TGCAGTGCTAGGATGACTAGCGGGGGGAAATACAATGAGCAGTTCTTC. Translated: CSARMTSGGKYNEQFF.

This clonotype was detected only a few times. This sequence joins TRBV14 and TRBJ1-2; no definite D call. Germline CDR1 SGHDN, CDR2 FVKESK. The V gene lost 1 base and the J gene lost 2 bases, with 5 bases spanning the gap. This CDR3 region has 13 residues. In DNA form, the CDR3 reads TGTGCCAGCAGCCAAGTTGTGAACTATGGCTACACCTTC. It encodes CASSQVVNYGYTF.

This clonotype was detected only a few times. The chain combines TRBV5-1 with TRBJ1-1; unclear D gene. Germline values: CDR1 SGHRS, CDR2 YFSETQ. V dropped 1 base and J dropped 1 base, with 17 bases sitting between them. CDR3 length: 17 residues. The CDR3 DNA is TGCGCCAGCAGCTTGCGGGGAAGTGAGATCGGGAACACTGAAGCTTTCTTT. It is translated as CASSLRGSEIGNTEAFF.

The table lists this clonotype with many counts. The rearrangement uses TRBV7-6 and TRBJ2-5; D remains ambiguous. The V end was cut by 8 bases, the J end by 0 bases, with 7 bases between. The CDR3 consists of 12 residues. Germline V gene lookup returns CDR1 SGHVS and CDR2 FNYEAQ. The CDR3 DNA follows: TGTGCCAGCGCGCCCCACCAAGAGACCCAGTACTTC. This codes for CASAPHQETQYF.

In this sample, this clonotype turned up a few times. V and J are TRBV7-6 and TRBJ1-4, with D uncertain. This CDR3 comprises 14 residues. Germline assignment: CDR1 SGHVS and CDR2 FNYEAQ. The germline V and J ends were trimmed by 5 bases and 0 bases, with 7 bases remaining between them. The CDR3 nucleotides read TGTGCCAGCAGCCCGACACCAACTAATGAAAAACTGTTTTTT. This encodes CASSPTPTNEKLFF.

J is TRBJ1-1 and V is TRBV19; 7 bases map to TRBD1. V lost 1 base to trimming and J lost 6 bases; unmatched junction nucleotides: 5. The V gene's germline CDR1 is LNHDA and CDR2 SQIVND (reference sequence). CDR3 size: 14 residues. In DNA, the CDR3 is TGTGCCAGTAGTATAGGAGGGGACAGCGCTGAAGCTTTCTTT. This sequence encodes CASSIGGDSAEAFF.

This chain connects TRBV7-3 to TRBJ1-6, with D perhaps TRBD1 (6 bases). In germline, CDR1 is SGHTA, CDR2 FQGTGA. The CDR3 runs to 16 residues. The V and J ends lost 7 bases and 9 bases respectively, with 22 bases between them. CDR3 amino acids: CASTQRGAGGSSPLHF. CDR3 DNA: TGTGCCAGCACCCAAAGGGGGGCCGGGGGAAGTTCACCCCTCCACTTT. Combining the CDR3 with reference TRBV7-3 and TRBJ1-6 gives the whole variable domain GAGVSQTPSNKVTEKGKYVELRCDPISGHTALYWYRQSLGQGPEFLIYFQGTGAADDSGLPNDRFFAVRPEGSVSTLKIQRTERGDSAVYLCASTQRGAGGSSPLHFGNGTRLTVT.

Written as DNA, the CDR3 is TGTGCCAGCAGTTTCCCCCCCCGAGGGTTCCCAGATACGCAGTATTTT. Translated, it gives CASSFPPRGFPDTQYF. This rearrangement joins TRBV28 to TRBJ2-3; maybe TRBD2 (5 bases). Germline values: CDR1 MDHEN, CDR2 SYDVKM. This CDR3 is 16 amino acids long. Trimming took 3 bases from V and 4 from J, leaving 17 bases between them.

Concerning this clonotype itself: This sequence may be a read error, since a much larger clone differs from it by one base. The V gene is TRBV18, the J gene TRBJ2-1; TRBD2 aligns across 7 bases. Looked up from germline, CDR1 is KGHSH and CDR2 is LQKENI. This CDR3 is built from 16 residues. V trimming: 10 bases; J trimming: 7 bases; junction bases outside the gene matches: 19. In DNA, the CDR3 is TGTGCCAACTCGCCCGGGAGCGGGGAGGGAAGGAATGAGCAGTTCTTC. Its protein is CANSPGSGEGRNEQFF.

The J gene is TRBJ1-3, the V gene TRBV28, with 9 bases that match TRBD1. The V gene end was trimmed by 4 bases and the J gene end by 2 bases; junction bases not matched to a gene: 12. Germline V gives CDR1 MDHEN, CDR2 SYDVKM. The CDR3 runs to 18 residues. In DNA, the CDR3 is TGTGCCAGCAGTTCACTGGCACAGGGGGCGAGAACTGGAAACACCATATATTTT. This encodes CASSSLAQGARTGNTIYF.